The 14 T cell receptor beta chains below all came from one sample that was sequenced in a study of CD8+CD57+ T cells in acquired aplastic anemia. All sequencing subjects had displayed CD8+CD57+ cell expansion on flow cytometry. According to the study, genomic DNA was the template for TCR beta VDJ and CDR3 profiling. TCRdb re-called the reads through MiXCR, storing one row per CDR3 protein. This repertoire shows roughly 170,000 distinct CDR3 sequences, 45% to 60% found once; its top ten account for over 10%. Sequenced material: sorted CD4+, CD8+, or CD8+CD57+ T cells (not recorded which) from PBMCs. Receptor source: a human donor with aplastic anemia.

The rearrangement uses TRBV2 and TRBJ1-3, with TRBD1 matching 7 bases. Germline CDR1 is SNHLY and CDR2 is FYNNEI. The CDR3 totals 14 residues. V lost 7 bases and J lost 2; bases outside the gene matches: 5. Here the CDR3 reads CASTRGQTGNTIYF. Written as DNA, the CDR3 is TGTGCCAGCACCCGGGGACAGACTGGAAACACCATATATTTT.

The rearrangement joins TRBV18 to TRBJ2-1; 9 bases match TRBD1. Germline lookup yields CDR1 KGHSH and CDR2 LQKENI. V was pared by 5 bases and J by 3 bases, with 5 bases of the junction left unmatched. This CDR3 has 15 residues. This chain's CDR3 is CASSTTGQGYNEQFF. For the CDR3, the DNA is TGTGCCAGCTCAACGACGGGACAGGGCTACAATGAGCAGTTCTTC.

This clonotype was found once. Just one base apart from a much larger clone, this may be a read error. The CDR3 does not end in the conserved phenylalanine or tryptophan, so this is likely a read error. J is TRBJ2-3 and V is TRBV5-1, with 8 bases fitting TRBD2. V dropped 4 bases and J dropped 1; count of bases not matched to a gene: 5. From germline, CDR1 is SGHRS and CDR2 YFSETQ. The CDR3 consists of 15 residues. CDR3 sequence: CASSPSGGGTDTQYL. In DNA form, the CDR3 reads TGCGCCAGCAGCCCCAGCGGGGGCGGCACAGATACGCAGTATCTT.

Many counts were recorded for this clonotype. The gene calls are TRBV20-1 and TRBJ2-5; 9 positions match TRBD1. Trimming cost V 2 bases and J 5 bases; bases outside gene matches: 3. The germline V gene encodes CDR1 DFQATT and CDR2 SNEGSKA (reference sequence). The CDR3 covers 13 residues. CDR3 loop: CSARPGTGETQYF. Here the CDR3 DNA reads TGCAGTGCTAGACCCGGGACAGGGGAGACCCAGTACTTC.

Here the CDR3 reads CASSFTGEISYEQYF. The CDR3 bases are TGCGCCAGCAGCTTTACAGGAGAGATCTCCTACGAGCAGTACTTC. V gene TRBV5-1 combines with J gene TRBJ2-7, with D perhaps matching TRBD1 (5 bases). The length of the CDR3 is 15 residues. In germline, CDR1 is SGHRS, CDR2 YFSETQ. Trimming took off 2 bases at V and 0 bases at J, with 12 bases between the two ends. The variable domain in full, with the rest retrieved from reference TRBV5-1 and TRBJ2-7, is KAGVTQTPRYLIKTRGQQVTLSCSPISGHRSVSWYQQTPGQGLQFLFEYFSETQRNKGNFPGRFSGRQFSNSRSEMNVSTLELGDSALYLCASSFTGEISYEQYFGPGTRLTVT.

This clonotype appeared a few times. The CDR3 DNA sequence: TGTGCCAGCAGCGACCCCCTACGGGCGGATCGAGAGACCCAGTACTTC. It encodes CASSDPLRADRETQYF. This chain joins TRBV9 and TRBJ2-5; D is unresolved. This CDR3 has 16 amino acids. Germline loops: CDR1 SGDLS, CDR2 YYNGEE. The germline V and J ends were trimmed by 3 bases and 4 bases, with 19 bases remaining between them.

As regards this clonotype: An end of the junction does not agree with germline; a read error may underlie this. The gene calls are TRBV7-9 and TRBJ1-1; no clear D gene. CDR3 length: 14 amino acids. The V gene's germline CDR1 is SEHNR and CDR2 FQNEAQ (reference sequence). The CDR3 region has the DNA TGTGCCAGCAGCTTAGCAGGGAAGAACCCTGAAGCTTTCTTT. As protein: CASSLAGKNPEAFF.

The chain uses TRBV19 and TRBJ1-1, with D unresolved. The CDR3 sequence is 12 residues long. Germline V CDR1 and CDR2: LNHDA, SQIVND (reference sequence). Trimming stripped 10 bases from V and 0 bases from J, with 9 bases between. CDR3 nucleotide sequence: TGTGCCACTTCGGGTCTGAACACTGAAGCTTTCTTT. Protein product: CATSGLNTEAFF.

Many counts were recorded for this clonotype. The chain employs TRBV6-5 and TRBJ1-6, with 8 nucleotides matching TRBD1. This CDR3 spans 18 amino acids. With 2 bases clipped from V and 13 bases from J, the junction kept 19 bases outside the gene matches. Germline V gives CDR1 MNHEY, CDR2 SVGAGI. In DNA, the CDR3 is TGTGCCAGCAGTTACCACTACCCTGGACAGGGACTGAACAGGCCCCTCCACTTT. The encoded protein is CASSYHYPGQGLNRPLHF.

This clonotype was recorded at least ten times. This chain uses TRBV2 with TRBJ2-3; 8 bases are a match to TRBD2. V lost 6 bases, J lost 3 bases, and 5 bases stayed unmatched. CDR3 length equals 14 residues. The germline V gene encodes CDR1 SNHLY and CDR2 FYNNEI. CDR3 in amino acids: CASRRVAGTDTQYF. The CDR3 DNA sequence: TGTGCCAGCAGAAGGGTAGCGGGGACAGATACGCAGTATTTT.

This clonotype was observed many times. The chain links TRBV5-6 to TRBJ1-1; 7 bases fit TRBD1. Germline lookup yields CDR1 SGHDT and CDR2 YYEEEE. This CDR3 spans 15 amino acids. V gave up 0 bases and J gave up 6 bases; unmatched junction bases: 8. The DNA of the CDR3 is TGTGCCAGCAGCTTGGTCGACAGGGTGAGCTCTGAAGCTTTCTTT. This sequence encodes CASSLVDRVSSEAFF. The variable domain in full, completed from reference TRBV5-6 and TRBJ1-1, reads DAGVTQSPTHLIKTRGQQVTLRCSPKSGHDTVSWYQQALGQGPQFIFQYYEEEERQRGNFPDRFSGHQFPNYSSELNVNALLLGDSALYLCASSLVDRVSSEAFFGQGTRLTVV.

This clonotype was counted at least ten times. V and J are TRBV13 and TRBJ2-1, with TRBD2 as a possible D gene (6 bases). V gave up 7 bases and J gave up 8 bases, with 9 bases separating them. This CDR3 region has 11 residues. Germline assignment: CDR1 PRHDT and CDR2 FYEKMQ (reference sequence). The CDR3 DNA is TGTGCCAGCACCCTAGCGCATGAGCAGTTCTTC. The encoded protein is CASTLAHEQFF.

This clonotype was observed at least ten times. The chain has TRBV27 and TRBJ1-2; D remains ambiguous. The length of the CDR3 is 12 residues. Germline CDR1 MNHEY, CDR2 SMNVEV (reference sequence). With 3 bases removed from V and 8 bases from J, the gap between germline ends came to 10 bases. CDR3 sequence (DNA): TGTGCCAGCAGTTTTCGGGGTGGAGGCTACACCTTC. Residues: CASSFRGGGYTF.

The gene calls are TRBV10-2 and TRBJ2-7; D call uncertain. Germline V gene lookup returns CDR1 WSHSY and CDR2 SAAADI. The V gene lost 0 bases and the J gene lost 5 bases, with 17 bases spanning the gap. The CDR3 loop spans 16 amino acids. CDR3 protein: CASSESISATSNEQYF. Here the CDR3 DNA reads TGCGCCAGCAGTGAGTCGATATCAGCGACCTCAAACGAGCAGTACTTC.